One and the same sample provided the 8 T cell receptor beta chains below, sequenced in a study of radiotherapy plus CTLA-4 blockade in lung cancer. Assay used: immunoSEQ multiplex PCR; TCRdb lists only in-frame clones, some missing. There are about 70,000 clones in the sample; roughly 76% occur only once, and roughly 15% lies in the top ten. Sequenced here: peripheral blood, sampled from a patient treated with radiotherapy plus ipilimumab. These receptors were taken from a human donor with non-small cell lung cancer whose response to radiotherapy plus ipilimumab could not be evaluated. Some clones in this sample may be carry-over from other donors' samples.

This chain uses TRBV5-4 with TRBJ2-2; D remains ambiguous. Germline V gene sequence: CDR1 SGHNT, CDR2 YYREEE (reference sequence). Trimming removed 1 base from V and 1 base from J, with 11 bases in between. This CDR3 contains 16 residues. The CDR3 DNA follows: TGTGCCAGCAGCTTGATCACATCCTTGAACACCGGGGAGCTGTTTTTT. It specifies CASSLITSLNTGELFF.

The genes are TRBV7-2 and TRBJ1-3; TRBD1 matches 7 bases. V lost 3 bases, J lost 2 bases, and 10 bases stayed unmatched. Germline V gene data show CDR1 as SGHTA and CDR2 as FQGNSA. The CDR3 length is 17 residues. The CDR3 region is CASSLPRLTGTGNTIYF. CDR3 bases: TGTGCCAGCAGCTTGCCCCGTCTGACAGGGACTGGAAACACCATATATTTT.

The rearrangement joins TRBV2 to TRBJ2-1; D unclear. This CDR3 contains 12 residues. Per germline, CDR1 SNHLY and CDR2 FYNNEI. V lost 8 bases to trimming and J lost 4 bases, with 9 bases between them. CDR3 nucleotide sequence: TGTGCCAGCGGCAGAGGTTACAATGAGCAGTTCTTC. It specifies CASGRGYNEQFF.

The rearrangement links TRBV5-8 to TRBJ1-5; 8 nucleotides align to TRBD1. The germline V gene encodes CDR1 SGHTS and CDR2 YDEGEE. Losses at the gene ends were 0 bases for V and 4 bases for J; bases not matched to a gene: 6. The CDR3 length is 16 residues. CDR3 residues: CASSLVTGVLNQPQHF. CDR3 coding DNA: TGTGCCAGCAGCTTGGTGACAGGGGTCTTGAATCAGCCCCAGCATTTT. The whole variable domain, filled in from reference TRBV5-8 and TRBJ1-5, reads EAGVTQSPTHLIKTRGQQATLRCSPISGHTSVYWYQQALGLGLQFLLWYDEGEERNRGNFPPRFSGRQFPNYSSELNVNALELEDSALYLCASSLVTGVLNQPQHFGDGTRLSIL.

In regard to this clone: An end of the junction does not agree with germline; a read error may underlie this. The sample carries other DNA sequences with the same CDR3. V and J are TRBV29-1 and TRBJ2-3; 8 bases align to TRBD2. CDR3 length: 13 residues. CDR1 is SQVTM and CDR2 is ANQGSEA in the germline V gene. The CDR3 spells CSVKRGSTDTQYF. CDR3 in DNA: TGCAGCGTTAAGCGGGGGAGCACAGACACGCAGTATTTT.

This clone has only one observation. V and J are TRBV28 and TRBJ1-2; 7 nucleotides match TRBD1. Germline V gene lookup returns CDR1 MDHEN and CDR2 SYDVKM. The CDR3 totals 11 residues. Trimming removed 6 bases from V and 8 bases from J; junction bases left unmatched: 3. The CDR3 sequence is CASRTQGGYTF. The CDR3 nucleotides are TGTGCCAGCAGGACACAGGGGGGCTACACCTTC.

This clone was observed a few times. The chain combines TRBV5-1 with TRBJ1-2; tentatively, D is TRBD1 (6 bases). The CDR3 has 14 residues. V was shortened by 4 bases and J by 7 bases, with 17 bases between the two germline ends. Per germline, CDR1 SGHRS and CDR2 YFSETQ. CDR3: CASSPLGGQGGYTF. DNA of the CDR3: TGCGCCAGCAGCCCCTTGGGGGGGCAGGGTGGCTACACCTTC.

This clone was seen more than once but under ten times. V gene TRBV6-5 combines with J gene TRBJ1-6; 7 bases match TRBD1. Trimming at V came to 2 bases and at J to 7 bases, leaving 5 bases not matched to a gene. CDR1 is MNHEY, CDR2 SVGAGI, per germline. This CDR3 region has 15 residues. The CDR3 DNA reads TGTGCCAGCAGTTACCGACAGGGCGGGAATTCACCCCTCCACTTT. This codes for CASSYRQGGNSPLHF.